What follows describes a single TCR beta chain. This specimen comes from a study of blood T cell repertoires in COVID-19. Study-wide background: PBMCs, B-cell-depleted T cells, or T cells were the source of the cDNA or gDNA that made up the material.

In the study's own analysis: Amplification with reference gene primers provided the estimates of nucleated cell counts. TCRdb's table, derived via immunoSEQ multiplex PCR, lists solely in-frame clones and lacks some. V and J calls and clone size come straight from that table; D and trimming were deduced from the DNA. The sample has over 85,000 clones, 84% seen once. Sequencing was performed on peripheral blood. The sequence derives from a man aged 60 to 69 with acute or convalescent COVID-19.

The CDR3 DNA reads as TGTGCCAGCAGCCAACGGGGGTACAATGAGCAGTTCTTC. Protein: CASSQRGYNEQFF. The chain couples TRBV3-1 (or the pseudogene TRBV3-2) to TRBJ2-1, with D possibly matching TRBD2 (6 bases). V gave up 2 bases and J gave up 4 bases, with 6 bases separating them. The CDR3 covers 13 residues. Germline-derived CDR1 and CDR2 are LGHDT and YNNKEL (reference sequence).